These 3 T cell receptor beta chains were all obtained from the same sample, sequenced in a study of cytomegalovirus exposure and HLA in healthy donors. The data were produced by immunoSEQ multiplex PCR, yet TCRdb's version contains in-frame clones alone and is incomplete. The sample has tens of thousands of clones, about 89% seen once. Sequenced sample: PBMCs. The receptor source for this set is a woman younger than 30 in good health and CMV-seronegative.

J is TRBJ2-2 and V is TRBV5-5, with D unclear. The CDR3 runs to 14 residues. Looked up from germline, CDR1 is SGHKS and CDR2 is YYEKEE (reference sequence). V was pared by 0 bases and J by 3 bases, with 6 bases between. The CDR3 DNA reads TGTGCCAGCAGCTTGGGACTTTACACCGGGGAGCTGTTTTTT. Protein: CASSLGLYTGELFF.

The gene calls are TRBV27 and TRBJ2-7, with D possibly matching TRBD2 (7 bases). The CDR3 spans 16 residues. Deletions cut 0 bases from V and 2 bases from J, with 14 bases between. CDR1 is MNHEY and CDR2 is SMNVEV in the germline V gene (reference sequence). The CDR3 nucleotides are TGTGCCAGCAGTTTATCGCCGGGGGGCCTACCCTACGAGCAGTACTTC. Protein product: CASSLSPGGLPYEQYF.

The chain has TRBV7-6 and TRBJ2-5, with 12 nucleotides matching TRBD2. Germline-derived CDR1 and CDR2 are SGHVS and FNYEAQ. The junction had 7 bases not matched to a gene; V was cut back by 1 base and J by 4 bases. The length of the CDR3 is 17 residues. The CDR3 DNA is TGTGCCAGCAGCTTAGGGCTAGCGGGGGGGCTGGCAGAGACCCAGTACTTC. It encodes CASSLGLAGGLAETQYF.